These 29 T cell receptor beta chains came from one sample sequenced in a study of long-term antiretroviral therapy in people with HIV. immunoSEQ v3.0 was run at survey level. Some clones are missing from TCRdb's copy, which holds only in-frame ones; the method was immunoSEQ multiplex PCR. In the table there are roughly 23,000 clones, around 84% of which are singletons. This specimen consisted of unsorted PBMCs, obtained 1.9 years after starting antiretroviral therapy. The receptors come from a woman between 45 and 65 years old with HIV.

The chain couples TRBV2 to TRBJ2-5, with D tentatively TRBD1 or TRBD2 (5 bases each). This CDR3 comprises 13 residues. Germline V gene data show CDR1 as SNHLY and CDR2 as FYNNEI. Deletions cut 8 bases from V and 2 bases from J, with 12 bases between. In DNA form, the CDR3 reads TGTGCCAGCGGACGGGACGGTCAAGAGACCCAGTACTTC. Amino acids: CASGRDGQETQYF.

Written as DNA, the CDR3 is TGTGCCTGGAGTGTGACTCAGAATCAGCCCCAGCATTTT. Translating it yields CAWSVTQNQPQHF. This chain links TRBV30 with TRBJ1-5; no clear D. CDR3 size: 13 residues. Looked up from germline, CDR1 is GTSNPN and CDR2 is SVGIG (reference sequence). The ends were cut back, 0 bases at V and 4 bases at J, with 7 bases in the middle.

This rearrangement joins TRBV5-5 to TRBJ1-2, with 8 bases fitting TRBD1. The germline gives CDR1 SGHKS, CDR2 YYEKEE (reference sequence). Trimming took 2 bases from V and 0 from J; bases not matched to a gene: 6. The CDR3 spans 16 residues. DNA for the CDR3: TGTGCCAGCAGCTTTACAGGACAGGGAGCTAACTATGGCTACACCTTC. Its translation is CASSFTGQGANYGYTF.

V usage is TRBV9 and J usage is TRBJ1-1; D is undetermined. CDR1 is SGDLS and CDR2 is YYNGEE in the germline V gene. V lost 5 bases and J 1 base, leaving 6 bases between the germline ends. The CDR3 runs 12 residues. CDR3 amino acids: CASSTPNTEAFF. The CDR3 DNA is TGTGCCAGCAGTACGCCGAACACTGAAGCTTTCTTT.

The chain carries TRBV27 and TRBJ1-5; D possibly corresponds to TRBD1 (5 bases). Deletions cut 6 bases from V and 5 bases from J, with 11 bases between. There are 13 residues in the CDR3. Germline lookup yields CDR1 MNHEY and CDR2 SMNVEV (reference sequence). CDR3 nucleotide sequence: TGTGCCAGCAGCAGGTGGGGGGATCAGCCCCAGCATTTT. Translation gives CASSRWGDQPQHF.

This clone was picked up a small number of times. The chain carries TRBV13 and TRBJ1-1, with TRBD1 matching 7 bases. The CDR3 has 15 residues. V was clipped by 7 bases and J by 0 bases; unmatched bases: 8. The germline CDR1 and CDR2 sequences are PRHDT and FYEKMQ (reference sequence). The CDR3 loop reads CASIRQGFMNTEAFF. The CDR3 DNA sequence: TGTGCCAGCATACGACAGGGCTTCATGAACACTGAAGCTTTCTTT.

This sequence joins TRBV7-8 and TRBJ1-2, with 9 positions matching TRBD1. This CDR3 has 15 amino acids. With V trimmed by 2 bases and J by 0 bases, 1 base remained unmatched. The V gene's germline CDR1 is SGHVS and CDR2 FQNEAQ. The CDR3 region is CASSLRDRANYGYTF. The DNA for the CDR3 is TGTGCCAGCAGCTTAAGGGACAGGGCTAACTATGGCTACACCTTC.

V and J are TRBV7-8 and TRBJ1-2, with D possibly matching TRBD1 (5 bases). Germline lookup yields CDR1 SGHVS and CDR2 FQNEAQ. Trimming removed 1 base at V and 4 bases at J, with 19 bases between. CDR3 size: 17 residues. CDR3 coding DNA: TGTGCCAGCAGCTTAGTGGCAGGCTCCCGGGGCCTCTATGGCTACACCTTC. It encodes CASSLVAGSRGLYGYTF.

The chain employs TRBV14 and TRBJ2-5; no definite D call. The CDR3 consists of 14 residues. Germline loops: CDR1 SGHDN, CDR2 FVKESK. V was shortened by 1 base and J by 4 bases, with 10 bases between the two germline ends. CDR3: CASSQGQIGETQYF. The CDR3 DNA is TGTGCCAGCAGCCAAGGCCAGATTGGAGAGACCCAGTACTTC.

The V gene is TRBV4-2, the J gene TRBJ2-3; D tentatively reads TRBD1 or TRBD2 (5 bases each). Germline V gives CDR1 LGHNA, CDR2 YNFKEQ. The CDR3 loop spans 13 amino acids. Trimming stripped 4 bases from V and 8 bases from J, with 13 bases between. The CDR3 DNA is TGTGCCAGCAGCCTAGGGGAGAGGGCTACGCAGTATTTT. Protein: CASSLGERATQYF.

V usage is TRBV4-1 and J usage is TRBJ1-1; 7 bases agree with TRBD1. V lost 4 bases to trimming and J lost 4 bases; unmatched junction nucleotides: 9. CDR3 length: 15 amino acids. Germline V lookup: CDR1 MGHRA, CDR2 YSYEKL. The CDR3 is CASSPLGRGGTEAFF. The CDR3 nucleotides are TGCGCCAGCAGCCCACTGGGCAGGGGGGGCACTGAAGCTTTCTTT.

The chain carries TRBV11-2 and TRBJ1-4, with D maybe TRBD1 (6 bases). The V end lost 5 bases, the J end lost 8 bases, and 18 bases lay between the germline ends. The germline V gene encodes CDR1 SGHAT and CDR2 FQNNGV. The CDR3 covers 15 residues. This CDR3 reads CASSGPGAGVEKLFF. The CDR3 bases are TGTGCCAGCAGCGGACCAGGGGCGGGGGTAGAAAAACTGTTTTTT.

CDR3: CASSLLAGAVTDTQYF. CDR3 sequence (DNA): TGCGCCAGCAGCCTTCTTGCGGGGGCAGTCACAGATACGCAGTATTTT. This rearrangement joins TRBV4-3 to TRBJ2-3; maybe TRBD2 (7 bases). V was pared by 4 bases and J by 2 bases, with 16 bases between. The CDR3 sequence is 16 residues long. The germline gives CDR1 LGHNA, CDR2 YSLEER.

Concerning this clone itself: Without the conserved terminal phenylalanine or tryptophan, this CDR3 likely stems from a read error. Because the CDR3's place on the DNA is in doubt, the DNA is left out and the CDR3 is given as listed by TCRdb. The chain recombines TRBV29-1 with TRBJ1-3. The CDR3 contains 10 residues when both ends are counted. The germline gives CDR1 SQVTM, CDR2 ANQGSEA. CDR3 amino acids: CSVSDGSEVI.

A few counts support this clone. V gene TRBV19 combines with J gene TRBJ1-1; perhaps TRBD1 as D (6 bases). CDR3 length: 14 residues. Germline CDR1 LNHDA, CDR2 SQIVND (reference sequence). V lost 3 bases and J 5 bases, leaving 13 bases between the germline ends. CDR3 loop: CASSMTGTRTEAFF. The CDR3 DNA reads TGTGCCAGTAGTATGACAGGCACGAGGACTGAAGCTTTCTTT.

The gene calls are TRBV5-6 and TRBJ1-6; the D is unclear. The CDR3 contains 15 residues. The germline V and J ends were trimmed by 0 bases and 10 bases, with 14 bases remaining between them. Germline CDR1 is SGHDT and CDR2 is YYEEEE. The CDR3 DNA follows: TGTGCCAGCAGCTTGGCCGCCGGGTCAGGATCACCCCTCCACTTT. This codes for CASSLAAGSGSPLHF.

The rearrangement joins TRBV5-6 to TRBJ1-2; D not resolved. This CDR3 spans 14 amino acids. V was cut by 1 base and J by 8 bases, with 15 bases left in between. Germline CDR1 SGHDT, CDR2 YYEEEE. The CDR3 DNA sequence: TGTGCCAGCAGCTTGTGGGAACGGACGTGGGGCTACACCTTC. Protein sequence: CASSLWERTWGYTF.

This clone appeared a few times. The rearrangement links TRBV25-1 to TRBJ1-2; no firm D call. The V gene's germline CDR1 is MGHDK and CDR2 SYGVNS. The CDR3 sequence is 12 residues long. With 5 bases removed from V and 3 bases from J, the gap between germline ends came to 7 bases. The CDR3 sequence: CASSWGDYGYTF. The CDR3, as DNA: TGTGCCAGCAGTTGGGGAGACTATGGCTACACCTTC.

This chain uses TRBV11-2 with TRBJ2-3; 9 bases fit TRBD2. The CDR3 contains 16 residues. Germline V gene sequence: CDR1 SGHAT, CDR2 FQNNGV. V lost 3 bases and J lost 2; bases outside the gene matches: 6. The CDR3, as DNA: TGTGCCAGCAGCTTGGTTAGCGGGGGTGCCACAGATACGCAGTATTTT. Residues: CASSLVSGGATDTQYF.

The V and J genes are TRBV6-4 and TRBJ2-3, with 10 positions matching TRBD2. Germline V CDR1 and CDR2: MRHNA, SNTAGT. The CDR3 is 14 amino acids. With 6 bases clipped from V and 1 base from J, the junction kept 1 base outside the gene matches. The CDR3: CASSLAGGTDTQYF. For the CDR3, the DNA is TGTGCCAGCAGCCTAGCGGGGGGCACAGATACGCAGTATTTT.

This chain links TRBV7-8 with TRBJ2-5, with 9 bases aligning to TRBD1. The CDR3 is 15 amino acids. CDR1 is SGHVS and CDR2 is FQNEAQ in the germline V gene. Trimming removed 5 bases from V and 3 bases from J; junction bases left unmatched: 7. The CDR3 sequence: CASSGAGTGKETQYF. As DNA, the CDR3 is TGTGCCAGCAGCGGAGCCGGGACAGGGAAAGAGACCCAGTACTTC.

This chain links TRBV4-2 with TRBJ2-2; D possibly uses TRBD1 or TRBD2 (5 bases each). The V and J ends lost 0 bases and 3 bases respectively, with 14 bases between them. Germline CDR1 LGHNA, CDR2 YNFKEQ. The CDR3 runs to 17 residues. The CDR3 region is CASSQDPASRDTGELFF. CDR3 DNA sequence: TGTGCCAGCAGCCAAGATCCGGCTAGCAGGGACACCGGGGAGCTGTTTTTT.

This clone was seen a single time. The rearrangement joins TRBV7-6 to TRBJ2-5; D remains ambiguous. The CDR3 extends over 13 amino acids. The germline CDR1 and CDR2 sequences are SGHVS and FNYEAQ. V dropped 0 bases and J dropped 4 bases, with 6 bases sitting between them. This CDR3 reads CASSLAGGETQYF. DNA of the CDR3: TGTGCCAGCAGCTTAGCGGGCGGAGAGACCCAGTACTTC. Looking up the rest from reference TRBV7-6 and TRBJ2-5 gives the full variable domain: GAGVSQSPRYKVTKRGQDVALRCDPISGHVSLYWYRQALGQGPEFLTYFNYEAQQDKSGLPNDRFSAERPEGSISTLTIQRTEQRDSAMYRCASSLAGGETQYFGPGTRLLVL.

J is TRBJ1-2 and V is TRBV30; the D is unclear. Per germline, CDR1 GTSNPN and CDR2 SVGIG (reference sequence). This CDR3 spans 16 amino acids. V was trimmed by 2 bases and J by 8 bases, leaving 24 bases between them. CDR3 in amino acids: CAWSISGRQLTRGYTF. Written as DNA, the CDR3 is TGTGCCTGGAGTATTAGCGGGCGGCAACTGACGAGGGGCTACACCTTC.

This clone was seen a handful of times. The chain is built from TRBV7-9 and TRBJ1-2, with D unresolved. The germline V and J ends were trimmed by 5 bases and 5 bases, with 9 bases remaining between them. CDR3 length: 12 residues. Germline V gene data show CDR1 as SEHNR and CDR2 as FQNEAQ (reference sequence). CDR3 bases: TGTGCCAGCAGCCAGGCGGAGTATGGCTACACCTTC. Protein: CASSQAEYGYTF.

The rearrangement joins TRBV4-1 to TRBJ2-5; the match to TRBD2 covers 14 bases. Trimming took 4 bases from V and 3 from J; bases not matched to a gene: 1. The CDR3 is 15 residues long. Germline CDR1 MGHRA, CDR2 YSYEKL. This CDR3 reads CASSRLAGGKETQYF. CDR3 nucleotide sequence: TGCGCCAGCAGCCGACTAGCGGGGGGGAAAGAGACCCAGTACTTC.

CDR3 bases: TGTGCCAGCAGTGACGACGGGACAGGGAACTTTCTGGGGGCCAACGTCCTGACTTTC. It is translated as CASSDDGTGNFLGANVLTF. The chain combines TRBV6-1 with TRBJ2-6, with TRBD1 identical over 9 bases. J was trimmed by 4 bases and V by 3 bases; bases with no gene match: 13. The germline V gene has CDR1 MNHNS and CDR2 SASEGT. The CDR3 extends over 19 amino acids.

The chain joins TRBV6-1 to TRBJ1-5; no firm D call. CDR1 MNHNS and CDR2 SASEGT come from the germline V gene. This CDR3 spans 13 amino acids. V was cut by 10 bases and J by 6 bases, with 16 bases left in between. CDR3 loop: CAIGDGAGQPQHF. In DNA, the CDR3 is TGTGCCATCGGAGACGGCGCAGGTCAGCCCCAGCATTTT.

This chain uses TRBV7-3 with TRBJ2-3; 9 bases line up with TRBD2. The germline V gene encodes CDR1 SGHTA and CDR2 FQGTGA. This CDR3 is built from 18 residues. V gave up 0 bases and J gave up 3 bases; unmatched junction bases: 10. The CDR3 region has the DNA TGTGCCAGCAGCTTAACAGCGGGGGGCCTCGGATTGACAGATACGCAGTATTTT. Amino acid sequence: CASSLTAGGLGLTDTQYF.